One T cell receptor beta chain is described in this entry. Its antigen is as yet unknown. Sequencing was performed with immunoSEQ multiplex PCR; in TCRdb, only in-frame clones are kept and a portion is missing. Here the sample spans around 30,000 clones, approximately 90% being singletons. These data belong to a study of regulatory and conventional T cells in RAG deficiency. Findings and limits, study-wide: Shannon entropy was markedly lower and Simpson indices higher in RAG-deficient patients than control T-cell subsets. Omenn patients showed >80% Treg-Tconv overlap and shorter CDR3 lengths. Sorted Omenn CD25-high CD127-low cells may not be bona fide Tregs. Compared with controls, unique Treg TCR beta sequences dropped about 110-fold in Omenn syndrome and CID/AS.

The germline V gene encodes CDR1 WNHNN and CDR2 SYGVQD (reference sequence). This CDR3 has 13 residues. V shed 7 bases and J shed 5 bases, with 14 bases lying between them. The sample was also linked to a second study, of regulatory T cells. That work contributes: The PCR used 52 TRBV and 13 TRBJ primers.

The TCR sequence derives from a human donor in good health. The chain is built from TRBV10-1 and TRBJ1-1; D is perhaps TRBD1 (6 bases). Sequenced material: CD8+ T cells sorted from blood. Here the CDR3 reads CASKRGANTEAFF. The DNA of the CDR3 is TGCGCCAGCAAACGGGGGGCGAATACTGAAGCTTTCTTT.